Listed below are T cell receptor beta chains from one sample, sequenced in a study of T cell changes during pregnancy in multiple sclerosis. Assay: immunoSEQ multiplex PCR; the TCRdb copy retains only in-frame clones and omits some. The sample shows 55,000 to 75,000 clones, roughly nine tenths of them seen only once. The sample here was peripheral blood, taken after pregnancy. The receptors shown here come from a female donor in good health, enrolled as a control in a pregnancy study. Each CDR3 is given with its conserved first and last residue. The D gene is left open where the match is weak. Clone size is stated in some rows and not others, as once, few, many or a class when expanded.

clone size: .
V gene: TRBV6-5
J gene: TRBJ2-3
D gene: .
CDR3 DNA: TGTGCCAGCAGTCCCGAACGGGGGTGGGATACGCAGTATTTT
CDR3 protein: CASSPERGWDTQYF

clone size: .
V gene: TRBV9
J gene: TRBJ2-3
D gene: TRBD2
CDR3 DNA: TGTGCCAGCAGCGTAGGCGGGGGAGGCACAGATACGCAGTATTTT
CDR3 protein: CASSVGGGGTDTQYF

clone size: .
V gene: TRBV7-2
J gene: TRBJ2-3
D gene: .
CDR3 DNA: TGTGCCAGCAGGCCTGCCGGGACTAGCACAGATACGCAGTATTTT
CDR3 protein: CASRPAGTSTDTQYF

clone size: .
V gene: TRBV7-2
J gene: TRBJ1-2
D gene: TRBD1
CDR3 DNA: TGTGCCAGCAGCTTAGGGGACAGGGGGTTTAGCTATGGCTACACCTTC
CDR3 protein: CASSLGDRGFSYGYTF

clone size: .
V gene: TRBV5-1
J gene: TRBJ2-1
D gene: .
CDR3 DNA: TGCGCCAGCAGCCAGGGACTGGCGGGGGCTGCTAGATACAATGAGCAGTTCTTC
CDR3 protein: CASSQGLAGAARYNEQFF

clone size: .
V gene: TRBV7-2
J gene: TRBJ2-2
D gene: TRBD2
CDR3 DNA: TGTGCCAGCAGCTTATTAGCGGGGGGGGTCACCGGGGAGCTGTTTTTT
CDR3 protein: CASSLLAGGVTGELFF

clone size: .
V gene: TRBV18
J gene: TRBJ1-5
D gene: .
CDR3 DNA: TGTGCCAGCTCACCAATGGAGGGTAGTAGTCAGCCCCAGCATTTT
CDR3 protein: CASSPMEGSSQPQHF

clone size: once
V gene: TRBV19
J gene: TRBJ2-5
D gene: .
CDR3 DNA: TGTGCCAGTAGTATGGGGGGTTGGGAGACCCAGTACTTC
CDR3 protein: CASSMGGWETQYF

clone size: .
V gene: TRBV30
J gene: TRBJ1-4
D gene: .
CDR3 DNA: TGTGCCTGGAGGGGGGGATTTGAACTGTTTTTT
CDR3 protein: CAWRGGFELFF

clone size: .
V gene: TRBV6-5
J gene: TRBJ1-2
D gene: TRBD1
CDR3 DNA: TGTGCCAGCAGTACTGGGGACAGCAGGAGTTACGGCTACACCTTC
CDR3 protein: CASSTGDSRSYGYTF

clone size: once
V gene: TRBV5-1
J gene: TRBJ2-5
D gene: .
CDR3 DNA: TGCGCCAGCAGCTTGGCTCCAGGGCGAGAGACCCAGTACTTC
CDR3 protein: CASSLAPGRETQYF

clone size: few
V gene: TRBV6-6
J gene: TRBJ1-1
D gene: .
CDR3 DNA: TGTGCCAGCAGCCCCCCAGGGGTAACTGAAGCTTTCTTT
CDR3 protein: CASSPPGVTEAFF

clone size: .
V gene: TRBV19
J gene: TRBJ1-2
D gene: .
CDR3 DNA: TGTGCCAGTAGTATTTTAACCGGGACATCCGTTTGGTATGGCTACACCTTC
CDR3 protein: CASSILTGTSVWYGYTF

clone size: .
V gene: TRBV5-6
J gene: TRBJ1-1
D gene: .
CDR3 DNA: TGTGCCAGCAGCTTTCAGGACACTGAAGCTTTCTTT
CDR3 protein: CASSFQDTEAFF

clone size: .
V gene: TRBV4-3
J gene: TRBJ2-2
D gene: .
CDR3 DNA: TGCGCCAGCAGCCAAGATCACAGGGCGGGCACCGGGGAGCTGTTTTTT
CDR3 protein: CASSQDHRAGTGELFF

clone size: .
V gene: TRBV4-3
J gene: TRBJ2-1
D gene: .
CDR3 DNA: TGCGCCAGCAGCCAAACGAGCGTCCAGAGCTCCTACAATGAGCAGTTCTTC
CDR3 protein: CASSQTSVQSSYNEQFF

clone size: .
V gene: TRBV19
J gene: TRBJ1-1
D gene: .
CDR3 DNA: TGTGCCAGTAGTATTGGGGAGGTGAACACTGAAGCTTTCTTT
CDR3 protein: CASSIGEVNTEAFF